The rows below give T cell receptor beta chains drawn from one sample of a study of control samples from healthy donors and cancer patients. TCRdb's copy holds only in-frame clones and misses some; the assay was immunoSEQ multiplex PCR. The data show some 210,000 clones, about 89% seen once. The sequenced sample consisted of blood. These receptor sequences come from a man aged 25-45 years in good health. The CDR3 runs from the conserved cysteine through the conserved F or W. A D gene is named only where the DNA matches it firmly. A row's size may be missing; if present it is once, few, many or a size class.

V	J	D	length	size	CDR3	DNA
TRBV2	TRBJ1-1	NA	11	NA	CATAMNTEAFF	TGTGCCACCGCCATGAACACTGAAGCTTTCTTT
TRBV10-1	TRBJ2-7	NA	16	NA	CASSDSPGQVGYEQYF	TGCGCCAGCAGTGACTCCCCCGGGCAGGTGGGATACGAGCAGTACTTC
TRBV6-6	TRBJ1-3	NA	14	NA	CASSHLRDGNTIYF	TGTGCCAGCAGCCACCTACGCGATGGAAACACCATATATTTT
TRBV7-9	TRBJ1-3	NA	15	NA	CASSPGLLSGNTIYF	TGTGCCAGCAGCCCCGGACTCCTCTCTGGAAACACCATATATTTT
TRBV5-4	TRBJ1-1	NA	14	NA	CASSLAPENTEAFF	TGTGCCAGCAGCTTGGCCCCAGAGAACACTGAAGCTTTCTTT
TRBV3-1/TRBV3-2	TRBJ1-6	NA	11	NA	CASSQGVPLHF	TGTGCCAGCAGCCAAGGTGTACCCCTCCACTTT
TRBV18	TRBJ1-5	TRBD1	15	NA	CASSGDRGGNQPQHF	TGTGCCAGCTCAGGGGACAGGGGAGGCAATCAGCCCCAGCATTTT
TRBV30	TRBJ1-3	NA	12	NA	CAWSLGGNTIYF	TGTGCCTGGAGTCTGGGCGGAAACACCATATATTTT
TRBV7-9	TRBJ2-7	NA	14	NA	CASSEATFSYEQYF	TGTGCCAGCAGCGAGGCGACTTTTTCCTACGAGCAGTACTTC
TRBV7-8	TRBJ2-7	NA	17	NA	CASSSPITFPDSYEQYF	TGTGCCAGCAGCTCTCCCATCACCTTCCCAGACTCCTACGAGCAGTACTTC
TRBV12-3/TRBV12-4	TRBJ1-4	NA	13	NA	CASTGQNNEKLFF	TGTGCCAGCACCGGACAGAATAATGAAAAACTGTTTTTT
TRBV3-1/TRBV3-2	TRBJ1-1	NA	11	NA	CASSHHSEAFF	TGTGCCAGCAGCCATCACTCTGAAGCTTTCTTT
TRBV27	TRBJ2-6	TRBD1	17	NA	CASSPRTGDSGANVLTF	TGTGCCAGCAGTCCAAGGACAGGGGACTCTGGGGCCAACGTCCTGACTTTC
TRBV6-5	TRBJ1-5	NA	13	NA	CASNYNGNQPQHF	TGTGCCAGCAACTACAACGGCAATCAGCCCCAGCATTTT
TRBV14	TRBJ2-7	NA	15	once	CASSQDQGRPTEQYF	TGTGCCAGCAGCCAAGATCAGGGACGCCCAACCGAGCAGTACTTC
TRBV6-5	TRBJ2-2	NA	14	NA	CASSQGRVPGELFF	TGTGCCAGCTCCCAAGGGCGAGTCCCCGGGGAGCTGTTTTTT
TRBV25-1	TRBJ1-2	NA	12	NA	CASRMTDYGYTF	TGTGCCAGCAGAATGACAGACTATGGCTACACCTTC
TRBV3-1/TRBV3-2	TRBJ2-7	NA	17	NA	CASSQRSGAGRAYEQYF	TGTGCCAGCAGCCAAAGATCAGGGGCAGGGCGAGCCTACGAGCAGTACTTC
TRBV6-2/TRBV6-3	TRBJ1-5	TRBD1	18	NA	CASSLPGTGIFSNQPQHF	TGTGCCAGCAGCCTCCCCGGGACAGGGATTTTTAGCAATCAGCCCCAGCATTTT
TRBV4-1	TRBJ2-1	TRBD2	16	NA	CASSHFLAGAYNEQFF	TGCGCCAGCAGCCATTTTCTAGCGGGGGCTTACAATGAGCAGTTCTTC
TRBV12-5	TRBJ2-2	NA	18	few	CASGLVGRGRGNTGELFF	TGTGCTAGTGGTTTGGTAGGAAGGGGCAGGGGGAACACCGGGGAGCTGTTTTTT
TRBV3-1/TRBV3-2	TRBJ2-1	NA	13	NA	CASSQRTHNEQFF	TGTGCCAGCAGCCAACGGACTCACAATGAGCAGTTCTTC
TRBV18	TRBJ1-1	NA	16	NA	CASSPPSRGLNTEAFF	TGTGCCAGCTCACCACCGAGTCGAGGGCTTAACACTGAAGCTTTCTTT
TRBV11-1	TRBJ2-3	TRBD2	16	NA	CASSLVASGGTDTQYF	TGTGCCAGCAGCTTAGTCGCCAGCGGGGGCACAGATACGCAGTATTTT